The 9 T cell receptor beta chains below all came from one sample that was sequenced in a study of T cells in Graves' hyperthyroidism and ophthalmopathy. Template material for amplifying TCR beta CDR3 regions consisted of RNA transcripts. TCR CDR3 regions were first amplified by RT-PCR with HTBI primers. TCRdb reprocessed the multiplex PCR reads with MiXCR, giving one entry per CDR3 protein. The sample lists approximately 330,000 distinct CDR3 sequences; approximately 13% were seen once. Sequenced input: blood. These receptors all come from a woman between 40 and 55 years old with Graves' ophthalmopathy.

This chain connects TRBV18 to TRBJ1-1, with TRBD1 identical over 7 bases. CDR3 length: 15 residues. V shed 6 bases and J 0 bases; nucleotides not matched to a gene: 7. Germline CDR1 and CDR2: KGHSH and LQKENI. The CDR3, as DNA: TGTGCCAGCTCCGGGCAGGGGGGGATGAACACTGAAGCTTTCTTT. It specifies CASSGQGGMNTEAFF.

This clonotype was seen repeatedly, ten times or more. The chain recombines TRBV2 with TRBJ2-2; 9 positions match TRBD2. Germline-derived CDR1 and CDR2 are SNHLY and FYNNEI. The CDR3 runs 16 residues. J was trimmed by 3 bases and V by 6 bases; bases with no gene match: 8. The CDR3 sequence is CASSAAGLAYTGELFF. DNA for the CDR3: TGTGCCAGCAGCGCAGCGGGACTAGCATACACCGGGGAGCTGTTTTTT. The variable domain in full, completed from reference TRBV2 and TRBJ2-2, reads EPEVTQTPSHQVTQMGQEVILRCVPISNHLYFYWYRQILGQKVEFLVSFYNNEISEKSEIFDDQFSVERPDGSNFTLKIRSTKLEDSAMYFCASSAAGLAYTGELFFGEGSRLTVL.

This clonotype was seen only a few times. The rearrangement links TRBV19 to TRBJ2-2, with D tentatively TRBD2 (5 bases). The germline V gene encodes CDR1 LNHDA and CDR2 SQIVND (reference sequence). The CDR3 contains 14 residues. With 4 bases removed from V and 6 bases from J, the gap between germline ends came to 12 bases. CDR3 sequence (DNA): TGTGCCAGTAGTAGGGGAGAGGTGGCCGGGGAGCTGTTTTTT. This codes for CASSRGEVAGELFF.

About this clonotype itself: A single base separates this from a much larger clone, so it may be a read error. The chain carries TRBV6-1 and TRBJ2-5; the D is unclear. The germline V gene encodes CDR1 MNHNS and CDR2 SASEGT. The CDR3 is 13 amino acids. Here the CDR3 DNA reads TGTGCCAGCACGGCAGCCTACCAAGAGACCCAGTGCTTC. Translated: CASTAAYQETQCF.

This clonotype showed up many times. The chain has TRBV11-3 and TRBJ2-1, with D tentatively TRBD2 (6 bases). This CDR3 region has 14 residues. V shed 5 bases and J shed 7 bases, with 15 bases lying between them. Germline CDR1 and CDR2: SGHNT and YENEEA. The CDR3 DNA is TGTGCCAGCAGCCCTCGGGGCGGGGTGAATGAGCAGTTCTTC. Protein: CASSPRGGVNEQFF.

At least ten counts were recorded for this clonotype. The chain joins TRBV27 to TRBJ2-3, with 7 bases matching TRBD2. Looked up from germline, CDR1 is MNHEY and CDR2 is SMNVEV (reference sequence). With V trimmed by 4 bases and J by 10 bases, 14 bases remained unmatched. The CDR3 has 15 residues. The CDR3 nucleotides are TGTGCCAGCAGTTCACTAGCGCCGGCAGGGTACGCGCAGTATTTT. It yields the protein CASSSLAPAGYAQYF.

This clonotype was found a few times. The CDR3 loop reads CASSQALANTGELFF. DNA for the CDR3: TGTGCCAGCAGCCAAGCTCTCGCGAACACCGGGGAGCTGTTTTTT. This sequence joins TRBV3-1 and TRBJ2-2; D gene uncertain. Trimming removed 1 base at V and 0 bases at J, with 6 bases between. This CDR3 has 15 residues. The V gene's germline CDR1 is LGHDT and CDR2 YNNKEL (reference sequence).

This clonotype occurred a few times. The chain carries TRBV7-2 and TRBJ1-3; a possible D gene is TRBD1 (5 bases). Germline assignment: CDR1 SGHTA and CDR2 FQGNSA. CDR3 length: 14 residues. Trimming removed 5 bases at V and 2 bases at J, with 10 bases between. The CDR3 DNA follows: TGTGCCAGCAGCCGCCGGGACGCTGGAAACACCATATATTTT. It specifies CASSRRDAGNTIYF. Complete variable domain (other parts from reference TRBV7-2 and TRBJ1-3): GAGVSQSPSNKVTEKGKDVELRCDPISGHTALYWYRQSLGQGLEFLIYFQGNSAPDKSGLPSDRFSAERTGGSVSTLTIQRTQQEDSAVYLCASSRRDAGNTIYFGEGSWLTVV.

Of note for this clonotype: Possible read error: a much larger clone is one base away. The chain is built from TRBV18 and TRBJ2-3; D unresolved. There are 14 residues in the CDR3. Deletions cut 0 bases from V and 2 bases from J, with 6 bases between. Germline V lookup: CDR1 KGHSH, CDR2 LQKENI. CDR3: CASSPPPNTDTQYF. The CDR3 DNA sequence: TGTGCCAGCTCACCACCGCCTAACACAGATACGCAGTATTTT.